These T cell receptor beta chains were read from a single sample in a study of T cell changes during pregnancy in multiple sclerosis. Assay used: immunoSEQ multiplex PCR; TCRdb lists only in-frame clones, some missing. The sample holds around 75,000 clones, roughly 94% seen once. This material consisted of CD4+ T cells from peripheral blood mononuclear cells, taken after pregnancy. The receptor set was obtained from a female donor with multiple sclerosis, enrolled in a pregnancy study. The conserved cysteine and the conserved F or W are not part of the CDR3 here.

v_call	j_call	cdr3_aa
TRBV7-3	TRBJ2-3	ASSLAGGMSTDTQY
TRBV5-1	TRBJ2-7	ASSSGLAAYEQY
TRBV7-2	TRBJ2-3	ASSLAGGRDTQY
TRBV19	TRBJ2-5	ASSIMASGGETQY
TRBV30	TRBJ1-3	AWTPSSLRGNTIY
TRBV19	TRBJ2-2	ASSMAPGSLKTGELF
TRBV6-6	TRBJ1-1	ASLEYEAF
TRBV28	TRBJ1-2	ASSPGTGALQRYT
TRBV7-2	TRBJ2-5	ASSSSLKETQY
TRBV18	TRBJ2-7	ASSLISAVQDYEQY
TRBV6-5	TRBJ2-1	ASSLLAGRTYNEQF
TRBV21-1	TRBJ2-7	ASSKALWDRGRRGSYEQY
TRBV5-4	TRBJ2-1	ASSFFGLAGGRGEF
TRBV10-3	TRBJ2-1	AISSGQGAIDEQF